The TCR beta chain under discussion was sequenced for a study of vaccination and CD4 T cells after COVID-19. Across the study: A median of roughly 72 days (range 14 to 241) separated dose two from the taking of post-vaccine samples.

Treatment here: approximately nine-day PBMC culture with coronavirus spike peptide pools or control peptides (ViraFEST assay). Study-wide findings and caveats: Recorded median SARS-CoV-2-reactive clonotype numbers increased from approximately 21 to 40 without reaching significance.

Germline CDR1 reads SGHNT; CDR2 reads YYREEE (reference sequence). Unmatched junction bases numbered 6, after V lost 0 bases and J lost 8 bases. CDR3 length: 14 residues. Researchers used the Oncomine TCR Beta short-read assay to sequence DNA from cultured CD4+ T cells. Investigators obtained genomic DNA by extraction from cultured CD4+ T cells. TCRdb analysed the PCR reads with MiXCR anew, one entry per CDR3 protein. The table lists fewer than 20,000 distinct CDR3 sequences, roughly 56% of them singletons. Only a few counts were recorded for this clonotype. The antigen remains unidentified. The sequenced sample consisted of CD4+ T cells from blood, cultured in vitro. The chain uses TRBV5-4 and TRBJ1-2; 8 positions agree with TRBD1. This receptor was taken from a human donor who had recovered from COVID-19. The CDR3, as DNA: TGTGCCAGCAGCTTGGCCCGACAGGGGCTAGGCTACACCTTC. Its protein product is CASSLARQGLGYTF.